This is a list of T cell receptor beta chains from one sample in a study of cytomegalovirus exposure and HLA in healthy donors. The repertoire was sequenced with immunoSEQ multiplex PCR; TCRdb's copy has only in-frame clones and lacks some. The sample lists 150,000 or so clones, 60% to 85% occurring once. The sample taken for sequencing was PBMCs. These receptors were collected from a woman in her thirties or forties in good health and CMV-seronegative. Both conserved end residues are part of each CDR3. D genes are given only for firm matches. Clone sizes are given selectively: once, few, many, or a class where the clone is expanded.

size | J | V | D | length | DNA | CDR3
NA | TRBJ1-2 | TRBV11-2 | NA | 12 | TGTGCCAGTTCGGGATGGCGGTCGGCGTACACCTTC | CASSGWRSAYTF
once | TRBJ1-4 | TRBV20-1 | NA | 11 | TGCAGTGCTCGGGTCGGGGAAAAACTGTTTTTT | CSARVGEKLFF
NA | TRBJ1-2 | TRBV6-5 | TRBD1 | 14 | TGTGCCAGCACCCCGGGACAGGGGACCTATGGCTACACCTTC | CASTPGQGTYGYTF
once | TRBJ2-3 | TRBV28 | TRBD2 | 15 | TGTGCCAGCAGTGGAGCGGGGGGATACACAGATACGCAGTATTTT | CASSGAGGYTDTQYF
few | TRBJ1-6 | TRBV5-1 | TRBD1 | 15 | TGCGCCAGCAGCTCCCCGGGACAGACGAATTCACCCCTCCACTTT | CASSSPGQTNSPLHF
NA | TRBJ1-2 | TRBV21-1 | NA | 16 | TGTGCCAGCAGCAAAGTGTTAAGGGGAACCAACTATGGCTACACCTTC | CASSKVLRGTNYGYTF
NA | TRBJ1-5 | TRBV27 | NA | 14 | TGTGCCAGCAGCCCGGGGGGGCCGAATCAGCCCCAGCATTTT | CASSPGGPNQPQHF
NA | TRBJ1-3 | TRBV19 | NA | 13 | TGTGCCAGTACCAGGGTAAATGGAAACACCATATATTTT | CASTRVNGNTIYF
NA | TRBJ2-5 | TRBV29-1 | TRBD2 | 13 | TGCAGCGTTAAAAAGGGACTACAAGAGACCCAGTACTTC | CSVKKGLQETQYF
once | TRBJ2-3 | TRBV27 | NA | 15 | TGTGCCAGCAGCTATTTGCGGGGGCAGGGAGATACGCAGTATTTT | CASSYLRGQGDTQYF
NA | TRBJ1-4 | TRBV10-3 | NA | 14 | TGTGCCATCAGTGAGTCGAGAACCGATGAAAAACTGTTTTTT | CAISESRTDEKLFF
few | TRBJ2-7 | TRBV2 | NA | 12 | TGTGCCAGCAGTGAGAGGACTTACGAGCAGTACTTC | CASSERTYEQYF
few | TRBJ2-7 | TRBV4-1 | TRBD1 | 17 | TGCGCCAGCAGCCAAGTCTACAGCGGACAGGGAACCTACGAGCAGTACTTC | CASSQVYSGQGTYEQYF